A single sample gave rise to the 18 T cell receptor beta chains below, sequenced in a study of regulatory T cells in long-lasting Graves disease. The time point: newly diagnosed GD, antithyroid drugs for less than 3 months. PBMC RNA served as the TCR library source. Through Arm-PCR of CDR3 regions and iRepertoire HTBI primers, TCR beta libraries were built. TCRdb processed the multiplex PCR reads anew with MiXCR; each CDR3 protein has one entry. Among 520,000 or so distinct CDR3 sequences, more than 10% were seen once, and the ten largest hold around 10%. The sample was also linked to a second study, of T cells in Graves' hyperthyroidism and ophthalmopathy.

The material was peripheral blood mononuclear cells (PBMCs), obtained at new diagnosis, from a patient treated with antithyroid drugs. These receptors originate from a woman in her 30s with Graves disease.

This clonotype came up many times. The chain is built from TRBV20-1 and TRBJ2-7, with a tentative D call TRBD1 (5 bases). Germline V CDR1 and CDR2: DFQATT, SNEGSKA (reference sequence). The ends were cut back, 6 bases at V and 3 bases at J, with 15 bases in the middle. This CDR3 is built from 13 residues. The CDR3 DNA follows: TGCAGTGCGGCACCGACAGAGATCTACGAGCAGTACTTC. It yields the protein CSAAPTEIYEQYF.

This clonotype has ten or more counts. The chain combines TRBV9 with TRBJ1-1; no firm D call. Trimming left V 3 bases short and J 3 bases short, with 9 bases between. The CDR3 runs to 13 residues. Per the germline V gene, CDR1 is SGDLS and CDR2 is YYNGEE. CDR3: CASSGRGDTEAFF. CDR3 nucleotides: TGTGCCAGCAGCGGAAGAGGTGACACTGAAGCTTTCTTT.

This clonotype was detected many times. The J gene is TRBJ2-7, the V gene TRBV2; possibly TRBD1 for D (6 bases). V was pared by 7 bases and J by 5 bases, with 18 bases between. CDR3 length equals 14 residues. CDR1 and CDR2 (germline): SNHLY, FYNNEI. The CDR3 loop reads CASNLQGLLHEQYF. The CDR3, as DNA: TGTGCCAGCAACCTACAGGGTTTACTCCACGAGCAGTACTTC. Complete variable domain (other parts from reference TRBV2 and TRBJ2-7): EPEVTQTPSHQVTQMGQEVILRCVPISNHLYFYWYRQILGQKVEFLVSFYNNEISEKSEIFDDQFSVERPDGSNFTLKIRSTKLEDSAMYFCASNLQGLLHEQYFGPGTRLTVT.

This clonotype was found many times. This chain uses TRBV12-3 or TRBV12-4 with TRBJ2-3, with TRBD1 matching 8 bases. Trimming removed 5 bases from V and 1 base from J; junction bases left unmatched: 11. The CDR3 loop spans 17 amino acids. CDR3 sequence reads: CASSPGQGWRGTDTQYF. DNA for the CDR3: TGTGCCAGCAGTCCAGGACAGGGATGGAGGGGCACAGATACGCAGTATTTT.

This clonotype was counted many times. The V and J genes are TRBV7-9 and TRBJ2-3; D possibly corresponds to TRBD2 (6 bases). Germline loops: CDR1 SEHNR, CDR2 FQNEAQ (reference sequence). The CDR3 runs 18 residues. The V end lost 2 bases, the J end lost 0 bases, and 18 bases lay between the germline ends. CDR3 sequence reads: CASSLFIGAGRSTDTQYF. As DNA, the CDR3 is TGTGCCAGCAGCTTATTCATCGGAGCGGGCCGTAGCACAGATACGCAGTATTTT.

The table lists this clonotype with a few counts. The conserved phenylalanine or tryptophan is not found at the CDR3 terminus, so this likely reflects a read error. The chain uses TRBV19 and TRBJ1-1; 7 bases are shared with TRBD1. Germline V gene data show CDR1 as LNHDA and CDR2 as SQIVND (reference sequence). After removal of 8 bases from V and 1 base from J, the junction contained 7 bases not matched to a gene. CDR3 length: 14 amino acids. This CDR3 is CASGRQGRNTEAFL. As DNA, the CDR3 is TGTGCCAGTGGACGACAGGGAAGGAACACTGAAGCTTTCCTT.

This chain's CDR3 is CASSPFPGGEQFF. The CDR3 bases are TGTGCCAGCTCACCATTTCCAGGCGGTGAGCAGTTCTTC. The chain joins TRBV18 to TRBJ2-1; no reliable D call. V was pared by 2 bases and J by 9 bases, with 11 bases between. This CDR3 has 13 amino acids. Per germline, CDR1 KGHSH and CDR2 LQKENI.

Concerning this clonotype: This may come from a read error, since a much larger clone is one base off. This chain links TRBV15 with TRBJ2-3; 7 nucleotides agree with TRBD1. Germline lookup yields CDR1 LNHNV and CDR2 YYDKDF (reference sequence). V dropped 1 base and J dropped 8; count of bases not matched to a gene: 0. The CDR3 contains 12 residues. The CDR3 is CATSRGQGTQYF. DNA of the CDR3: TGTGCCACCAGCAGAGGACAGGGTACGCAGTATTTT.

In its sample, this clonotype was seen many times. This sequence joins TRBV9 and TRBJ2-7; TRBD2 is a possible D gene (7 bases). The CDR3 has 15 amino acids. V was shortened by 0 bases and J by 5 bases, with 15 bases between the two germline ends. Looked up from germline, CDR1 is SGDLS and CDR2 is YYNGEE. The DNA for the CDR3 is TGTGCCAGCAGCGTAGTGGGGGGGCTTGGTGACGAGCAGTACTTC. Its protein is CASSVVGGLGDEQYF.

This clonotype was seen ten or more times. The chain joins TRBV2 to TRBJ2-1; D uncertain. Germline CDR1 is SNHLY and CDR2 is FYNNEI. Trimming removed 4 bases from V and 6 bases from J, with 7 bases in between. The CDR3 is made up of 12 amino acids. CDR3 nucleotides: TGTGCCAGCAGTGTCCGGATCAATGAGCAGTTCTTC. Translating gives CASSVRINEQFF.

This clonotype was detected a few times. This chain uses TRBV6-2 or TRBV6-3 with TRBJ2-1; 10 bases agree with TRBD2. Per the germline V gene, CDR1 is MNHEY and CDR2 is SVGEGT. With V trimmed by 0 bases and J by 8 bases, 7 bases remained unmatched. The CDR3 contains 16 residues. The CDR3 loop reads CASSYSLAGKYYEQFF. DNA for the CDR3: TGTGCCAGCAGTTACTCACTAGCGGGAAAATATTATGAGCAGTTCTTC.

This clonotype was found many times. The chain carries TRBV28 and TRBJ2-5, with TRBD1 matching 9 bases. V dropped 7 bases and J dropped 0; count of bases not matched to a gene: 9. CDR1 is MDHEN and CDR2 is SYDVKM in the germline V gene. This CDR3 region has 16 residues. CDR3 sequence: CASNPAGTGYQETQYF. The CDR3 DNA follows: TGTGCCAGCAATCCGGCCGGGACAGGGTACCAAGAGACCCAGTACTTC. The full variable domain, its missing parts supplied by reference TRBV28 and TRBJ2-5, is DVKVTQSSRYLVKRTGEKVFLECVQDMDHENMFWYRQDPGLGLRLIYFSYDVKMKEKGDIPEGYSVSREKKERFSLILESASTNQTSMYLCASNPAGTGYQETQYFGPGTRLLVL.

V is TRBV4-3 and J is TRBJ2-3; weak D call: TRBD2 (5 bases). V lost 0 bases, J lost 5 bases, and 21 bases lay in between. This CDR3 region has 18 residues. From germline, CDR1 is LGHNA and CDR2 YSLEER. The CDR3 loop reads CASSQDHGGPAGIDTQYF. The DNA for the CDR3 is TGCGCCAGCAGCCAAGATCATGGCGGGCCCGCGGGCATAGATACGCAGTATTTT.

The chain carries TRBV28 and TRBJ1-2; 8 bases match TRBD1. The CDR3 consists of 14 residues. The germline V gene encodes CDR1 MDHEN and CDR2 SYDVKM. Trimming took 5 bases from V and 6 from J; bases not matched to a gene: 8. This CDR3 reads CASSTSRTGHGYTF. CDR3 coding DNA: TGTGCCAGCAGTACTAGTAGGACAGGGCATGGCTACACCTTC.

This chain joins TRBV20-1 and TRBJ2-1; 9 nucleotides line up with TRBD2. CDR1 and CDR2 from the germline V gene are DFQATT and SNEGSKA (reference sequence). The CDR3 loop spans 12 amino acids. With 1 base clipped from V and 8 bases from J, the junction kept 0 bases outside the gene matches. This chain's CDR3 is CSARGLADEQFF. DNA of the CDR3: TGCAGTGCTAGAGGACTAGCGGATGAGCAGTTCTTC.

This clonotype was picked up many times. V gene TRBV28 combines with J gene TRBJ2-7; D may be TRBD1 or TRBD2 (6 bases each). In germline, CDR1 is MDHEN, CDR2 SYDVKM. The CDR3 contains 13 residues. With 4 bases removed from V and 6 bases from J, the gap between germline ends came to 13 bases. The CDR3 region has the DNA TGTGCCAGCAGTTCCGCGGGACATTCCGAGCAGTACTTC. Encoded protein: CASSSAGHSEQYF.

This clonotype was seen only a few times. The V gene is TRBV6-2 or TRBV6-3, the J gene TRBJ1-1, with D possibly being TRBD1 (6 bases). V shed 0 bases and J shed 4 bases, with 9 bases lying between them. CDR1 is MNHEY, CDR2 SVGEGT, per germline. The CDR3 has 14 amino acids. The CDR3 DNA sequence: TGTGCCAGCAGTTACTCGGGGGCGGCCACTGAAGCTTTCTTT. The encoded protein is CASSYSGAATEAFF.

There are a few counts of this clonotype. This chain links TRBV27 with TRBJ1-2; D unresolved. Germline V gene data show CDR1 as MNHEY and CDR2 as SMNVEV (reference sequence). The CDR3 runs to 12 residues. Trimming pared 3 bases from V and 8 bases from J, leaving 10 bases between. DNA of the CDR3: TGTGCCAGCAGTTTTCAGAGTAGCGGCTACACCTTC. Its translation: CASSFQSSGYTF.